The sequence of this TCR beta chain was determined in a study of T cell changes during pregnancy in multiple sclerosis. Measured with immunoSEQ multiplex PCR; TCRdb has only the in-frame clones, and not every one. The sample lists under 45,000 clones, about 87% occurring once. Germline-derived CDR1 and CDR2 are MNHEY and SVGAGI. There are 15 residues in the CDR3. The chain recombines TRBV6-5 with TRBJ2-5; the match to TRBD2 covers 11 bases. The J call may be in error: the DNA end matches TRBJ2-7 better. This TCR derives from a female donor with multiple sclerosis, enrolled in a pregnancy study. The source was CD4+ T cells from peripheral blood mononuclear cells, collected in the second trimester of pregnancy. The CDR3 loop reads CAKTSGASSSYEQYF. CDR3 DNA: TGTGCTAAGACTAGCGGGGCCAGTAGCTCCTACGAGCAGTACTTC.